This passage covers 23 T cell receptor beta chains from one sample sequenced in a study of T-cell reconstitution after alpha-beta-depleted transplantation in children. Preparation of the TCRbeta library was carried out with unique molecular identifiers. Each CDR3 protein gets one entry after TCRdb re-called the PCR reads with MiXCR. This table has roughly 500,000 distinct CDR3 sequences, about 17% appearing once. The sample consisted of PBMCs from the stem cell graft donor, taken from the stem cell graft. The receptors were gathered from a human donor who donated a stem cell graft to a child with acute lymphoblastic leukemia.

As for this clonotype: A much larger clone is a single base away; this may be a read error. The rearrangement uses TRBV6-5 and TRBJ1-5, with D maybe TRBD1 (6 bases). CDR1 is MNHEY and CDR2 is SVGAGI in the germline V gene. The CDR3 has 17 amino acids. V was clipped by 2 bases and J by 2 bases, with 16 bases between them. The CDR3 nucleotides read TGTGCCAGCAGTTACCAGGACAGTGACGAGGGCAATCAGCCCCAGCATTTT. Encoded protein: CASSYQDSDEGNQPQHF.

This clonotype was seen a few times. The chain combines TRBV29-1 with TRBJ2-7; no clear D. The CDR3 sequence is 13 residues long. V was cut by 3 bases and J by 7 bases, with 16 bases left in between. Germline V gene lookup returns CDR1 SQVTM and CDR2 ANQGSEA. The CDR3 coding sequence is TGCAGCGTTGAGGTCAACCCAGGTGGAGAGCAGTACTTC. Its protein product is CSVEVNPGGEQYF.

The rearrangement links TRBV29-1 to TRBJ1-2; D perhaps matches TRBD1 (5 bases). From germline, CDR1 is SQVTM and CDR2 ANQGSEA. V was shortened by 3 bases and J by 7 bases, with 18 bases between the two germline ends. This CDR3 region has 14 residues. The CDR3 protein is CSVDRDVGTAGYTF. DNA of the CDR3: TGCAGCGTTGATCGGGACGTAGGGACGGCTGGCTACACCTTC.

This clonotype has more than one count but fewer than ten. The genes are TRBV5-1 and TRBJ2-3; TRBD2 might be the D (5 bases). The CDR3 totals 19 residues. The germline V gene encodes CDR1 SGHRS and CDR2 YFSETQ. Trimming left V 1 base short and J 2 bases short, with 23 bases between. CDR3 bases: TGCGCCAGCAGCTTGACTAGGTCTGAAGTTCTACGCTACACAGATACGCAGTATTTT. Its protein is CASSLTRSEVLRYTDTQYF.

This rearrangement joins TRBV5-1 to TRBJ2-7; TRBD1 aligns across 7 bases. The CDR3 runs to 14 residues. CDR1 is SGHRS, CDR2 YFSETQ, per germline. The junction had 8 bases not matched to a gene; V was cut back by 4 bases and J by 4 bases. CDR3 DNA: TGCGCCAGCAGCCTGACAGGGTCCGTTTACGAGCAGTACTTC. Its translation is CASSLTGSVYEQYF.

The chain links TRBV20-1 to TRBJ1-1; D uncertain. The ends were cut back, 6 bases at V and 1 base at J, with 21 bases in the middle. CDR1 is DFQATT, CDR2 SNEGSKA, per germline (reference sequence). The CDR3 is made up of 16 amino acids. CDR3 sequence (DNA): TGCAGTGCCAAAGTAACCAGAGCAATATCGAACACTGAAGCTTTCTTT. The encoded protein is CSAKVTRAISNTEAFF.

This clonotype has only a few counts. The chain employs TRBV14 and TRBJ1-1, with TRBD1 identical over 8 bases. The germline V gene encodes CDR1 SGHDN and CDR2 FVKESK. The V and J ends lost 1 base and 0 bases, in that order; junction bases with no gene match: 4. This CDR3 has 16 residues. CDR3: CASSQGTGIMNTEAFF. The CDR3 coding sequence is TGTGCCAGCAGCCAAGGGACAGGGATTATGAACACTGAAGCTTTCTTT.

This clonotype has only a few counts. The chain has TRBV7-9 and TRBJ2-6; no reliable D call. Germline V gene sequence: CDR1 SEHNR, CDR2 FQNEAQ (reference sequence). Trimming took off 3 bases at V and 0 bases at J, with 6 bases between the two ends. CDR3 size: 15 residues. CDR3 in amino acids: CASSFANSGANVLTF. The DNA of the CDR3 is TGTGCCAGCAGCTTCGCGAACTCTGGGGCCAACGTCCTGACTTTC. Full variable domain (rest looked up from reference TRBV7-9 and TRBJ2-6): DTGVSQNPRHKITKRGQNVTFRCDPISEHNRLYWYRQTLGQGPEFLTYFQNEAQLEKSRLLSDRFSAERPKGSFSTLEIQRTEQGDSAMYLCASSFANSGANVLTFGAGSRLTVL.

The chain carries TRBV11-2 and TRBJ2-3, with 10 bases identical to TRBD2. The J segment lost 0 bases and the V segment lost 4 bases, leaving 10 bases of the junction unmatched. Germline-derived CDR1 and CDR2 are SGHAT and FQNNGV. This CDR3 has 18 amino acids. This CDR3 reads CASSSLAGVRPSTDTQYF. The CDR3 DNA reads as TGTGCCAGCAGCTCTCTAGCGGGAGTGAGGCCTAGCACAGATACGCAGTATTTT.

This chain connects TRBV9 to TRBJ2-3; 7 bases map to TRBD2. Germline CDR1 is SGDLS and CDR2 is YYNGEE. The CDR3 has 16 amino acids. With 0 bases clipped from V and 3 bases from J, the junction kept 7 bases outside the gene matches. Here the CDR3 DNA reads TGTGCCAGCAGCGTAGAGGGGCTAGCGGTGACAGATACGCAGTATTTT. As protein: CASSVEGLAVTDTQYF.

Only a few counts were recorded for this clonotype. The V gene is TRBV7-9, the J gene TRBJ2-1; TRBD2 matches at 8 bases. Germline V gene sequence: CDR1 SEHNR, CDR2 FQNEAQ (reference sequence). The CDR3 length is 13 residues. With V trimmed by 8 bases and J by 7 bases, 7 bases remained unmatched. The CDR3 DNA reads TGTGCCAGCTGTAGCGGGATTTTTAATGAGCAGTTCTTC. Its translation: CASCSGIFNEQFF.

J is TRBJ1-6 and V is TRBV5-8, with no clear D. The CDR3 extends over 15 amino acids. CDR1 and CDR2 (germline): SGHTS, YDEGEE. The V and J ends lost 6 bases and 8 bases respectively, with 18 bases between them. The CDR3 DNA reads TGTGCCAGCACGGAGGTGCTAGGATTGGATTCACCCCTCCACTTT. It yields the protein CASTEVLGLDSPLHF.

This clonotype has ten or more counts. The rearrangement uses TRBV7-9 and TRBJ2-6; possible D gene TRBD1, 5 bases. The CDR3 length is 14 residues. Trimming pared 10 bases from V and 7 bases from J, leaving 17 bases between. Germline V gene data show CDR1 as SEHNR and CDR2 as FQNEAQ (reference sequence). CDR3 in amino acids: CATRAREEANVLTF. The CDR3 coding sequence is TGTGCCACCCGGGCCAGGGAAGAAGCCAACGTCCTGACTTTC.

The chain recombines TRBV28 with TRBJ2-5; 7 nucleotides match TRBD1. The germline gives CDR1 MDHEN, CDR2 SYDVKM. CDR3 length equals 16 residues. V dropped 5 bases and J dropped 1; count of bases not matched to a gene: 10. In DNA form, the CDR3 reads TGTGCCAGCAGTCCATGGGACAGACAGGTCCAAGAGACCCAGTACTTC. Encoded protein: CASSPWDRQVQETQYF.

The chain joins TRBV2 to TRBJ2-1; 11 positions agree with TRBD2. V was clipped by 8 bases and J by 8 bases; unmatched bases: 14. The germline CDR1 and CDR2 sequences are SNHLY and FYNNEI. This CDR3 contains 16 residues. The CDR3 is CASGPGGLAVGDEQFF. In DNA, the CDR3 is TGTGCCAGCGGGCCTGGGGGACTAGCGGTTGGGGATGAGCAGTTCTTC. Full variable domain (rest looked up from reference TRBV2 and TRBJ2-1): EPEVTQTPSHQVTQMGQEVILRCVPISNHLYFYWYRQILGQKVEFLVSFYNNEISEKSEIFDDQFSVERPDGSNFTLKIRSTKLEDSAMYFCASGPGGLAVGDEQFFGPGTRLTVL.

This chain's CDR3 is CASSPRGRARGDTQYF. The CDR3 region has the DNA TGTGCCAGCTCACCACGCGGGAGGGCCAGAGGAGATACGCAGTATTTT. The chain recombines TRBV18 with TRBJ2-3, with 9 bases that match TRBD2. V dropped 1 base and J dropped 5; count of bases not matched to a gene: 7. The CDR3 totals 16 residues. In germline, CDR1 is KGHSH, CDR2 LQKENI.

The V and J genes are TRBV18 and TRBJ2-1; TRBD2 matches at 7 bases. The CDR3 totals 15 residues. J was trimmed by 2 bases and V by 0 bases; bases with no gene match: 1. Germline V gene lookup returns CDR1 KGHSH and CDR2 LQKENI. CDR3 protein: CASSPPSGAYNEQFF. The CDR3 nucleotides read TGTGCCAGCTCACCACCCAGCGGGGCCTACAATGAGCAGTTCTTC.

In its sample, this clonotype was seen a few times. The V gene is TRBV12-3 or TRBV12-4, the J gene TRBJ1-4; D might be TRBD1 (6 bases). The CDR3 runs 15 residues. V gave up 1 base and J gave up 8 bases, with 14 bases separating them. For the CDR3, the DNA is TGTGCCAGCAGTTTAGTGGGAGGGGGTGACGAAAAACTGTTTTTT. Residues: CASSLVGGGDEKLFF.

The chain joins TRBV29-1 to TRBJ2-7, with TRBD1 identical over 8 bases. Trimming cost V 4 bases and J 2 bases; bases outside gene matches: 10. Germline lookup yields CDR1 SQVTM and CDR2 ANQGSEA. CDR3 size: 15 residues. The CDR3 spells CSVGVTGDAAYEQYF. The CDR3 DNA follows: TGCAGCGTTGGGGTGACAGGGGACGCCGCCTACGAGCAGTACTTC.

There are a few counts of this clonotype. The J gene is TRBJ1-3, the V gene TRBV4-1; 10 bases line up with TRBD1. The V gene end was trimmed by 1 base and the J gene end by 4 bases; junction bases not matched to a gene: 10. The V gene's germline CDR1 is MGHRA and CDR2 YSYEKL. The CDR3 contains 18 residues. In DNA form, the CDR3 reads TGCGCCAGCAGCCAAGTAGGTAGGACAGGGGGATCCGGAAACACCATATATTTT. It specifies CASSQVGRTGGSGNTIYF.

CDR3 in DNA: TGCAGCGTTGAGACGGGTTCTGAAGCTTTCTTT. It yields the protein CSVETGSEAFF. The chain joins TRBV29-1 to TRBJ1-1; no firm D call. V was trimmed by 3 bases and J by 6 bases, leaving 8 bases between them. CDR1 and CDR2 from the germline V gene are SQVTM and ANQGSEA. This CDR3 is 11 amino acids long. Using reference TRBV29-1 and TRBJ1-1 for the parts outside the CDR3, the full variable domain is SAVISQKPSRDICQRGTSLTIQCQVDSQVTMMFWYRQQPGQSLTLIATANQGSEATYESGFVIDKFPISRPNLTFSTLTVSNMSPEDSSIYLCSVETGSEAFFGQGTRLTVV.

V and J are TRBV29-1 and TRBJ1-2; D is undetermined. The V end lost 3 bases, the J end lost 1 base, and 9 bases lay between the germline ends. Germline CDR1 SQVTM, CDR2 ANQGSEA. This CDR3 spans 13 amino acids. The CDR3 coding sequence is TGCAGCGTTGATATGCTTTTTAACTATGGCTACACCTTC. Translated: CSVDMLFNYGYTF.

The rearrangement uses TRBV5-1 and TRBJ2-1; the D is unclear. Germline CDR1 SGHRS, CDR2 YFSETQ. Trimming took 1 base from V and 7 from J, leaving 12 bases between them. This CDR3 has 14 residues. The CDR3, as DNA: TGCGCCAGCAGCTTGCCCAAGGGTACGAATGAGCAGTTCTTC. Amino acids: CASSLPKGTNEQFF.